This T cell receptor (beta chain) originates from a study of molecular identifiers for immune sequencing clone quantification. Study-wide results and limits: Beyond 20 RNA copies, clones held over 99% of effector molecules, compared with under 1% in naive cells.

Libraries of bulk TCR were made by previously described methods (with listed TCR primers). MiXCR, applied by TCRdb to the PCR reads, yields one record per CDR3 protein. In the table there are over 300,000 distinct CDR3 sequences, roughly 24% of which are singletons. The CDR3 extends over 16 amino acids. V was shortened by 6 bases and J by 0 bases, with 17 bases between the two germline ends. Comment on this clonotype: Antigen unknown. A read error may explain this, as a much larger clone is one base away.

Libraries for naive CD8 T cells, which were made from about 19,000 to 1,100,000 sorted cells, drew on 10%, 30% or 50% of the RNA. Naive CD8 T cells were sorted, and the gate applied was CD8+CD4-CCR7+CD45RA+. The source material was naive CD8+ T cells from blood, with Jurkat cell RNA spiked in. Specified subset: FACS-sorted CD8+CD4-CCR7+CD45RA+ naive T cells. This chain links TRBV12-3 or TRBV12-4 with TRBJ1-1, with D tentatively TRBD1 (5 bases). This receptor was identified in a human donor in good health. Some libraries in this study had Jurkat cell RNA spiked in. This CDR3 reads CASRSAREHLNTEAFF. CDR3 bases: TGTGCCAGCAGGAGCGCCAGGGAGCACTTGAACACTGAAGCTTTCTTT.